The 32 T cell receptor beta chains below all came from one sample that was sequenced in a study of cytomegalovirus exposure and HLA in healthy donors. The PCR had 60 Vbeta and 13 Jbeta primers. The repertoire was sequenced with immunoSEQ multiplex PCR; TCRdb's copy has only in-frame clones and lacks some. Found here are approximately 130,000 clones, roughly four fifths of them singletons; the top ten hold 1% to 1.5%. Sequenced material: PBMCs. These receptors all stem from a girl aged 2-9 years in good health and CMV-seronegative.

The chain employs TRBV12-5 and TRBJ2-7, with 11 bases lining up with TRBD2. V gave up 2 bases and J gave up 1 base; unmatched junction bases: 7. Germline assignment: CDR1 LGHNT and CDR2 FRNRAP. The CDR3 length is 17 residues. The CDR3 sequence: CASGLTPSGGISYEQYF. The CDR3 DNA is TGTGCTAGTGGTTTGACCCCTAGCGGGGGGATTTCCTACGAGCAGTACTTC.

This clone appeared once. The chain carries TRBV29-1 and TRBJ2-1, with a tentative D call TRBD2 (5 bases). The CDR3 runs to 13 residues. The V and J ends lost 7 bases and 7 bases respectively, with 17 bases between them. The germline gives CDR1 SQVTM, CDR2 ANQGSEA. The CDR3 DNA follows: TGCAGCGCCAGATTCGGGGTATGGAATGAGCAGTTCTTC. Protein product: CSARFGVWNEQFF.

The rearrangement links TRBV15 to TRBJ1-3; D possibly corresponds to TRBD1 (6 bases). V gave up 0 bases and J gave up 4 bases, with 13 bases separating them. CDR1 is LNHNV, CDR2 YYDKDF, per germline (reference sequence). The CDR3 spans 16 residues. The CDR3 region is CATSREGGATGNTIYF. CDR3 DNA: TGTGCCACCAGCAGAGAGGGGGGGGCAACGGGAAACACCATATATTTT.

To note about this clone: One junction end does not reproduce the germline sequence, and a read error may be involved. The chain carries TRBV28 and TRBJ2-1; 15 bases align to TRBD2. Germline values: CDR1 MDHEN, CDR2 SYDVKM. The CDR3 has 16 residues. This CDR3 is CASSWTSGRAYDEQFF. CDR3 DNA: TGTGCCAGCAGTTGGACTAGCGGGAGGGCCTACGATGAGCAGTTCTTC.

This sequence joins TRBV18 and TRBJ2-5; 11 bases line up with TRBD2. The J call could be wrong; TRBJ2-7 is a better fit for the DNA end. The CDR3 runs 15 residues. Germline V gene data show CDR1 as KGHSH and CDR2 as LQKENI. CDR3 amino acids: CASSSLSGGAHEQYF. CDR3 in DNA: TGTGCCAGCTCTTCCCTTAGCGGGGGGGCCCACGAGCAGTACTTC.

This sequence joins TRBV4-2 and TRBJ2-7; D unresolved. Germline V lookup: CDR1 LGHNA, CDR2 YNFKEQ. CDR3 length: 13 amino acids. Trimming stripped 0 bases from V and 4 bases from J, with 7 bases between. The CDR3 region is CASSQDGLYEQYF. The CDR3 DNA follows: TGTGCCAGCAGCCAAGATGGGCTTTACGAGCAGTACTTC.

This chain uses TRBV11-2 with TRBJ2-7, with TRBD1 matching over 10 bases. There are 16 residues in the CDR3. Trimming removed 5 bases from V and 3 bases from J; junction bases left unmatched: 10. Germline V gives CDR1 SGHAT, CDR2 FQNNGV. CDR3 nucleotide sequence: TGTGCCAGCAGCCCGTGGGGGGACAGGGGCTTCTACGAGCAGTACTTC. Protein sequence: CASSPWGDRGFYEQYF. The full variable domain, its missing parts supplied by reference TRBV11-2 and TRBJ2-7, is EAGVAQSPRYKIIEKRQSVAFWCNPISGHATLYWYQQILGQGPKLLIQFQNNGVVDDSQLPKDRFSAERLKGVDSTLKIQPAKLEDSAVYLCASSPWGDRGFYEQYFGPGTRLTVT.

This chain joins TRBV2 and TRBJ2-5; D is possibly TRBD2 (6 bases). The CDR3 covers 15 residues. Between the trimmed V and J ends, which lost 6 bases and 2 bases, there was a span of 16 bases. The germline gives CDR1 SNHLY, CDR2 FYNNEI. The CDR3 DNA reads TGTGCCAGCAGGCCAGTTAGCGGAGATCAAGAGACCCAGTACTTC. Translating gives CASRPVSGDQETQYF.

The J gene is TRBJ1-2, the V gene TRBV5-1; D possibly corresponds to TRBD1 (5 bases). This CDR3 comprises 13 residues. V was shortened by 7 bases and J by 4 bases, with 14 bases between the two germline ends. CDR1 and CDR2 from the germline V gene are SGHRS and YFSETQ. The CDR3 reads CASGVSGIYGYTF. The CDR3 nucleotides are TGCGCCAGCGGAGTCTCAGGGATCTATGGCTACACCTTC. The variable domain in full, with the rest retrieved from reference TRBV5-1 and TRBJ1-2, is KAGVTQTPRYLIKTRGQQVTLSCSPISGHRSVSWYQQTPGQGLQFLFEYFSETQRNKGNFPGRFSGRQFSNSRSEMNVSTLELGDSALYLCASGVSGIYGYTFGSGTRLTVV.

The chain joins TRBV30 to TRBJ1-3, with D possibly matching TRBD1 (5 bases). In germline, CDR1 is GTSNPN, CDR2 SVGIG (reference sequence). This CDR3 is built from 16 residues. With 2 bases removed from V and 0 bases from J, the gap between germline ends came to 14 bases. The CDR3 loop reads CAWSIPRVLSGNTIYF. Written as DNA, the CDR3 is TGTGCCTGGAGTATCCCCAGGGTCCTCTCTGGAAACACCATATATTTT.

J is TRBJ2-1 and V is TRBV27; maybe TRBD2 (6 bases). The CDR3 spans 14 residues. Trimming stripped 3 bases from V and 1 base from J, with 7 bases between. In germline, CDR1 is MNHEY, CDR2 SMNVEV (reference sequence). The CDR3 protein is CASSFAGSYNEQFF. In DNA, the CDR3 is TGTGCCAGCAGTTTCGCGGGATCCTACAATGAGCAGTTCTTC.

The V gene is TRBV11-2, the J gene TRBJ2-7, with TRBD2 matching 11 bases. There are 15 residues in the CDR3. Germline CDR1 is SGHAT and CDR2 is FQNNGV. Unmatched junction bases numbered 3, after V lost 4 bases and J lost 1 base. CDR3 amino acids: CASSYGTSGSYEQYF. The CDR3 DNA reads TGTGCCAGCAGCTATGGGACTAGCGGTTCCTACGAGCAGTACTTC.

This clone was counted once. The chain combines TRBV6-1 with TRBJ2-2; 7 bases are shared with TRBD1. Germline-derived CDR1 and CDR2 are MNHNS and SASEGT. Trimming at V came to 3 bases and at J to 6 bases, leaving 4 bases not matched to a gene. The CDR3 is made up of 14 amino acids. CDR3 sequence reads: CASSDRTGAGELFF. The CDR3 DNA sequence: TGTGCCAGCAGTGATCGCACAGGGGCCGGGGAGCTGTTTTTT.

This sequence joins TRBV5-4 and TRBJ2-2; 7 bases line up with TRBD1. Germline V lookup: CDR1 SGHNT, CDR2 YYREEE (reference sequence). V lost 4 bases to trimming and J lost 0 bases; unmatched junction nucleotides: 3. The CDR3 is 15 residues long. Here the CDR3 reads CASSPGGTNTGELFF. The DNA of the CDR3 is TGTGCCAGCAGCCCAGGGGGTACGAACACCGGGGAGCTGTTTTTT.

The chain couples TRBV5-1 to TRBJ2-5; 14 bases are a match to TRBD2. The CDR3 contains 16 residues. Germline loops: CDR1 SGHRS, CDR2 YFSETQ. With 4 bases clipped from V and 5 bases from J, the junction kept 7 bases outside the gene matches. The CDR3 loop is CASSIGTSGGWETQYF. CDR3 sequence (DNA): TGCGCCAGCAGCATAGGGACTAGCGGGGGCTGGGAGACCCAGTACTTC.

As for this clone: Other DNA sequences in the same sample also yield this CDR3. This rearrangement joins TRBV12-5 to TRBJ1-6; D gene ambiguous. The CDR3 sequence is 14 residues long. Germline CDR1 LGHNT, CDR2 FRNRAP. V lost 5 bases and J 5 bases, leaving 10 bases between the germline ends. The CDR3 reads CASGRTDNNSPLHF. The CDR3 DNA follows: TGTGCTAGTGGTCGAACAGACAATAATTCACCCCTCCACTTT. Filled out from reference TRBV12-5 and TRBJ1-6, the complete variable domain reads DARVTQTPRHKVTEMGQEVTMRCQPILGHNTVFWYRQTMMQGLELLAYFRNRAPLDDSGMPKDRFSAEMPDATLATLKIQPSEPRDSAVYFCASGRTDNNSPLHFGNGTRLTVT.

The CDR3 sequence is CASSLGGLTGYETQYF. The CDR3 DNA follows: TGTGCCAGCAGCTTAGGGGGCTTGACAGGGTACGAGACCCAGTACTTC. V usage is TRBV7-9 and J usage is TRBJ2-5; 7 bases fit TRBD1. Germline CDR1 is SEHNR and CDR2 is FQNEAQ (reference sequence). The V segment lost 1 base and the J segment 5 bases; nucleotides outside the gene matches: 10. The CDR3 sequence is 16 residues long.

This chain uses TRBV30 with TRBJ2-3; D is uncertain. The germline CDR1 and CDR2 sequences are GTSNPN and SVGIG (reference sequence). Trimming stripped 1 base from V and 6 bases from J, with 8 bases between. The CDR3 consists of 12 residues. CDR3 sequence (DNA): TGTGCCTGGAGTGAATTCATGGATACGCAGTATTTT. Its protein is CAWSEFMDTQYF.

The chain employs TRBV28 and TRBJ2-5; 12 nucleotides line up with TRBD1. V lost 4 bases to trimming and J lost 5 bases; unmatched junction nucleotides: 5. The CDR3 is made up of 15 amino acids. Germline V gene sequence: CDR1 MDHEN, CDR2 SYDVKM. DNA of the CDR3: TGTGCCAGCAGTTCCACCGGGACAGGGGGCGAGACCCAGTACTTC. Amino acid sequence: CASSSTGTGGETQYF.

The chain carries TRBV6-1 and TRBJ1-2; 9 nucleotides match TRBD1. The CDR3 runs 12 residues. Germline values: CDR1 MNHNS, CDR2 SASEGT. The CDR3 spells CALGTGNYGYTF. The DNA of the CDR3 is TGTGCTCTGGGGACAGGGAACTATGGCTACACCTTC.

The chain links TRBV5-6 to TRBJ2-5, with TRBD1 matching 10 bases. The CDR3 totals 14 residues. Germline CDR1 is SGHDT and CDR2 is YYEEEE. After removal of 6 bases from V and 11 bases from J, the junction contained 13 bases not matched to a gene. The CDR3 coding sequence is TGTGCCAGCATCCGACAGGGGGCGGAAGATAAGCAGTACTTC. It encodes CASIRQGAEDKQYF.

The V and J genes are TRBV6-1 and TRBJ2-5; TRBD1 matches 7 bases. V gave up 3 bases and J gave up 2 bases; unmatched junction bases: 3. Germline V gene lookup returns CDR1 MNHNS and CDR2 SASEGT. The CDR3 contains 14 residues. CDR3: CASSDPDRQETQYF. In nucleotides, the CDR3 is TGTGCCAGCAGTGACCCGGACAGGCAAGAGACCCAGTACTTC.

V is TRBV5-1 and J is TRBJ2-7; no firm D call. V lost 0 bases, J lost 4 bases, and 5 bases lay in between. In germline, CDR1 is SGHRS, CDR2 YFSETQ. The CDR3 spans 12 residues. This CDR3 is CASSLDRYEQYF. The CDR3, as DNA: TGCGCCAGCAGCTTGGACAGATACGAGCAGTACTTC. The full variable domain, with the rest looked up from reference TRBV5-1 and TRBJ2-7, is KAGVTQTPRYLIKTRGQQVTLSCSPISGHRSVSWYQQTPGQGLQFLFEYFSETQRNKGNFPGRFSGRQFSNSRSEMNVSTLELGDSALYLCASSLDRYEQYFGPGTRLTVT.

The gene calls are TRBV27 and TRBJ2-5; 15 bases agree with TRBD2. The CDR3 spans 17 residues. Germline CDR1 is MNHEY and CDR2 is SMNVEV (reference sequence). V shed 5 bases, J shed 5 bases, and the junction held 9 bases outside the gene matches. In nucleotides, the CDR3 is TGTGCCAGCAGTCCCGGGACTAGCGGGAGGATTGGGGAGACCCAGTACTTC. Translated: CASSPGTSGRIGETQYF.

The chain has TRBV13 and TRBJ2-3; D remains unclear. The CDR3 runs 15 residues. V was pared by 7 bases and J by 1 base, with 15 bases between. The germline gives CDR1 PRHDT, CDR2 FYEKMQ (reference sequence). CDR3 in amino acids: CASTSALLGTDTQYF. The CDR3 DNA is TGTGCCAGCACCTCCGCGCTTCTTGGCACAGATACGCAGTATTTT.

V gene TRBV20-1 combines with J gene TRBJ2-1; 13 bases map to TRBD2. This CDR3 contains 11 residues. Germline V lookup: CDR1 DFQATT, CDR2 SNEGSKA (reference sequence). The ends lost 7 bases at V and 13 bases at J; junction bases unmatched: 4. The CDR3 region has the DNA TGCAGTGGGACTAGCGGGAGTAGTCAGTTCTTC. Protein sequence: CSGTSGSSQFF.

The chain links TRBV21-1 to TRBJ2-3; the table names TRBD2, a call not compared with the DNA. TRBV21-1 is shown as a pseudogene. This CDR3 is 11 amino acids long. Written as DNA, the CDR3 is TGTGCCAGCCCCTCTAGTGCACCGCGGTATTTT. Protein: CASPSSAPRYF.

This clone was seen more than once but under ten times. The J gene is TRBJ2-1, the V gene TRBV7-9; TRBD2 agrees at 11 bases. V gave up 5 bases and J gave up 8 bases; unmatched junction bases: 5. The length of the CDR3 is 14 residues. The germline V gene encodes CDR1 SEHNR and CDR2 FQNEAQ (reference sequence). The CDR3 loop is CASSPTSGGYEQFF. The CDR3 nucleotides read TGTGCCAGCAGCCCCACTAGCGGGGGCTATGAGCAGTTCTTC.

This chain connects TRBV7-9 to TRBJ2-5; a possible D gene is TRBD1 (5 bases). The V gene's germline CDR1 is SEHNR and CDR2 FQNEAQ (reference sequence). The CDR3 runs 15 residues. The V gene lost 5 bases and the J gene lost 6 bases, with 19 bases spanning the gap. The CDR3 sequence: CASSHPVGQSQTQYF. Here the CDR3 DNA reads TGTGCCAGCAGCCACCCCGTGGGGCAGAGTCAGACCCAGTACTTC.

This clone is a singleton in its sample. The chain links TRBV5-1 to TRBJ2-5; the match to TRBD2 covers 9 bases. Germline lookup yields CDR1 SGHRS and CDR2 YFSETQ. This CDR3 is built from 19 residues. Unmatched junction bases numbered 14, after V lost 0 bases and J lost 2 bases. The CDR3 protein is CASSLGRGAGGGSQETQYF. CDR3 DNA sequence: TGCGCCAGCAGCTTGGGACGGGGAGCGGGAGGAGGAAGTCAAGAGACCCAGTACTTC.

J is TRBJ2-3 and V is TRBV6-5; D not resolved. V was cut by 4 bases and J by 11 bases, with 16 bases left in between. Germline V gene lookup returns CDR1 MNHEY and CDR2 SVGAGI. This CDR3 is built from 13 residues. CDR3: CASSSDGGLLQYF. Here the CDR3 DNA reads TGTGCCAGCAGTTCCGATGGCGGCTTACTGCAGTATTTT.

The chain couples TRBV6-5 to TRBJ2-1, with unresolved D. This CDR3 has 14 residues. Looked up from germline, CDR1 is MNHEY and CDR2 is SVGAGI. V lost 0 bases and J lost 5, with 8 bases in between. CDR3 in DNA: TGTGCCAGCAGTTACTCAACTTATAACAATGAGCAGTTCTTC. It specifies CASSYSTYNNEQFF.